The subject of this entry is one T cell receptor (beta chain). Its antigen is undetermined. Germline trimming cut 6 bases from V and 5 bases from J; bases unmatched to any gene: 11. Germline lookup yields CDR1 MNHNS and CDR2 SASEGT. This CDR3 is built from 15 residues. Time point meaning: baseline, week 1 (first vaccination visit). Stated treatment: pre-vaccination baseline after standard-of-care therapy. The sample belongs to a study of a mutant IDH1 vaccine in newly diagnosed glioma. Study-wide findings and caveats: Changes to the top peripheral T cell clonotypes appeared unrelated to pseudoprogression.

Assay used: immunoSEQ multiplex PCR; TCRdb lists only in-frame clones, some missing. The repertoire holds approximately 92,000 clones, with roughly 78% as singletons. The sequence came from a man aged 40-49 years with glioma. The sample in question was PBMCs, obtained from a glioma patient treated with radiotherapy, temozolomide or both. The chain employs TRBV6-1 and TRBJ2-5; TRBD1 matches at 8 bases. CDR3 residues: CASSPIGTGGETQYF. The CDR3 DNA sequence: TGTGCCAGCAGCCCTATTGGGACAGGAGGGGAGACCCAGTACTTC.